The 25 T cell receptor beta chains listed next were all sequenced from one sample in a study of tumor and adjacent non-tumor tissue in lung cancer. RNA was extracted from bulk tissue without any cell sorting. TCRbeta libraries were built with three rounds of nested PCR, modified from ARM-PCR. TCRdb fed the multiplex PCR reads into MiXCR, producing one record per CDR3 protein. Among some 99,000 distinct CDR3 sequences listed, roughly 73% were seen once. Sequences were obtained from lung tumor tissue. These receptors were obtained from an older woman with non-small cell lung cancer.

The rearrangement links TRBV6-5 to TRBJ2-7, with 8 nucleotides matching TRBD1. The germline V gene has CDR1 MNHEY and CDR2 SVGAGI. After removal of 4 bases from V and 2 bases from J, the junction contained 4 bases not matched to a gene. The CDR3 covers 14 residues. DNA for the CDR3: TGTGCCAGCAGTTGGATGACAGGGGCCTACGAGCAGTACTTC. It yields the protein CASSWMTGAYEQYF.

As for this clonotype: At one end, the junction sequence differs from germline, possibly due to a read error. The chain recombines TRBV20-1 with TRBJ2-1, with D perhaps TRBD2 (6 bases). Germline values: CDR1 DFQATT, CDR2 SNEGSKA (reference sequence). The CDR3 has 15 residues. The CDR3 loop is CSAHGTSSSYNGQFF. The CDR3, as DNA: TGCAGTGCTCACGGGACTTCTAGCTCCTACAATGGGCAGTTCTTC.

As to this clonotype: Compared with germline, one end of the junction differs, possibly owing to a read error. This chain links TRBV6-2 or TRBV6-3 with TRBJ2-1, with 8 nucleotides matching TRBD2. The germline V gene encodes CDR1 MNHEY and CDR2 SVGEGT. The CDR3 consists of 16 residues. CDR3 sequence (DNA): TGTGCCAGCAATTACTTGATCCAGCGGGGGAACAATGAGCAGTTCTTC. Translation: CASNYLIQRGNNEQFF.

Notes on this clonotype: The germline gene is not matched at one end of the junction; a read error may be the cause. The chain uses TRBV7-9 and TRBJ1-1; D perhaps matches TRBD1 (5 bases). Germline-derived CDR1 and CDR2 are SEHNR and FQNEAQ (reference sequence). The CDR3 spans 17 residues. In DNA, the CDR3 is TGTGCCAACAGCTTTTCCGGCCCGGGGGGGATGAACACTGAAGCTTTCTTT. Its translation is CANSFSGPGGMNTEAFF.

In the case of this clonotype: The conserved closing phenylalanine or tryptophan is absent in this CDR3, likely reflecting a read error. The V and J genes are TRBV20-1 and TRBJ2-7, with D tentatively TRBD1 or TRBD2 (5 bases each). The CDR3 length is 12 residues. Germline V gene data show CDR1 as DFQATT and CDR2 as SNEGSKA (reference sequence). V dropped 4 bases and J dropped 7 bases, with 14 bases sitting between them. In DNA form, the CDR3 reads TGCAGTGCTATCGGACATACGGGGGAGCAGTACTCC. Protein sequence: CSAIGHTGEQYS.

For this clonotype: Germline and junction disagree at one end, which may indicate a read error. The chain employs TRBV5-1 and TRBJ2-7, with 9 bases that match TRBD1. CDR1 is SGHRS, CDR2 YFSETQ, per germline. CDR3 length: 14 amino acids. The CDR3 coding sequence is TGCACCAGCAGAAAGGGACAGGGAACCTTCGAGCAGTACTTC. The encoded protein is CTSRKGQGTFEQYF. Combining the CDR3 with reference TRBV5-1 and TRBJ2-7 gives the whole variable domain KAGVTQTPRYLIKTRGQQVTLSCSPISGHRSVSWYQQTPGQGLQFLFEYFSETQRNKGNFPGRFSGRQFSNSRSEMNVSTLELGDSALYLCTSRKGQGTFEQYFGPGTRLTVT.

Regarding this clonotype: Relative to the germline gene, one junction end is altered; a read error may explain this. The J gene is TRBJ2-3, the V gene TRBV11-1, with 7 bases fitting TRBD2. The germline V gene encodes CDR1 SGHAT and CDR2 FQDESV (reference sequence). The CDR3 runs 17 residues. For the CDR3, the DNA is TGTGCCGGCAGCTCGCCCCTGGGGGGGGGAAGCACAGATACGCAGTATTTT. It is translated as CAGSSPLGGGSTDTQYF.

Many counts were recorded for this clonotype. This rearrangement joins TRBV20-1 to TRBJ2-1; 10 bases map to TRBD2. V trimming: 3 bases; J trimming: 5 bases; junction bases outside the gene matches: 7. Germline V gene data show CDR1 as DFQATT and CDR2 as SNEGSKA (reference sequence). The CDR3 is 15 amino acids. The CDR3 here is CSARAASGGNNEQFF. The CDR3 DNA sequence: TGCAGTGCTAGGGCGGCTAGCGGGGGAAACAATGAGCAGTTCTTC.

A word on this clonotype: A much larger clone differs from this one at a single base, so this may be a read error. This chain uses TRBV28 with TRBJ2-5; TRBD2 is a possible D gene (5 bases). Germline CDR1 is MDHEN and CDR2 is SYDVKM. CDR3 size: 15 residues. CDR3 amino acids: CASTDGIGLQETRYF. In DNA, the CDR3 is TGTGCCAGCACCGACGGGATTGGACTCCAAGAGACCCGGTACTTC.

This clonotype was found once. At one of its ends the junction is not consistent with the germline gene, which may arise from a read error. The rearrangement joins TRBV5-6 to TRBJ2-5; D not resolved. The CDR3 runs to 15 residues. Looked up from germline, CDR1 is SGHDT and CDR2 is YYEEEE. CDR3 nucleotide sequence: TGTGTCAGCAGGTTCACAGCGATCAGTGGAGAGACCCAGTATTTC. This codes for CVSRFTAISGETQYF.

Turning to this clonotype: The CDR3 does not end in the conserved phenylalanine or tryptophan, so this is likely a read error. Written as DNA, the CDR3 is TGTGCCAGCAGATCTTACTTGAGAACAGATACGCAGTATCTT. Encoded protein: CASRSYLRTDTQYL. This chain uses TRBV5-4 with TRBJ2-3; no definite D call. Trimming pared 5 bases from V and 3 bases from J, leaving 13 bases between. Germline CDR1 and CDR2: SGHNT and YYREEE (reference sequence). The CDR3 runs 14 residues.

To note about this clonotype: One base away lies a much larger clone, so this may be a sequencing read error. The chain combines TRBV29-1 with TRBJ2-7; TRBD1 agrees at 9 bases. The CDR3 extends over 13 amino acids. From germline, CDR1 is SQVTM and CDR2 ANQGSEA. The ends lost 6 bases at V and 6 bases at J; junction bases unmatched: 9. Here the CDR3 DNA reads TGCAGCGTATTCGGGACAGGGTTCGGCGAGCAGTACTTC. Its translation is CSVFGTGFGEQYF.

A word on this clonotype: A much larger clone is a single base away; this may be a read error. The chain couples TRBV20-1 to TRBJ2-3; the match to TRBD2 covers 9 bases. The CDR3 runs 17 residues. Germline V gene lookup returns CDR1 DFQATT and CDR2 SNEGSKA (reference sequence). Written as DNA, the CDR3 is TGCAGTGCTAGAGATTCGGCTAGCGGGGCCCCCGGAGATACGCGGTATTTT. Its translation: CSARDSASGAPGDTRYF.

Of note for this clonotype: Relative to the germline gene, one junction end is altered; a read error may explain this. This rearrangement joins TRBV5-4 to TRBJ2-2; the D is unclear. Per germline, CDR1 SGHNT and CDR2 YYREEE (reference sequence). The CDR3 spans 15 residues. CDR3 protein: CANSLAEQNTGELFF. The CDR3 DNA is TGTGCCAACAGCTTGGCCGAACAAAACACAGGGGAGCTGTTTTTT.

This clonotype was counted a few times. The chain is built from TRBV11-2 and TRBJ2-1; TRBD1 matches 8 bases. The assigned J gene may be wrong: the sequence end matches TRBJ2-5 better. CDR1 SGHAT and CDR2 FQNNGV come from the germline V gene. This CDR3 has 16 residues. The CDR3 protein is CASSWTGRLVQETQYF. The CDR3 DNA sequence: TGTGCCAGCAGCTGGACAGGGAGGTTAGTCCAAGAGACCCAGTACTTC.

A note on this clonotype: A read error is likely, as this CDR3 ends without the conserved phenylalanine or tryptophan. The DNA is left out, because the CDR3 cannot be placed on it with certainty; the CDR3 is given as TCRdb lists it. The chain combines TRBV11-2 with TRBJ1-6; the table gives TRBD1 as D, unverified against the DNA. The length of the CDR3 is 14 amino acids, counting both ends. Germline lookup yields CDR1 SGHAT and CDR2 FQNNGV. The CDR3: CASSSRGEHSPLHI.

As to this clonotype: Given the absence of the conserved phenylalanine or tryptophan at the CDR3 end, a read error is likely. The J gene is TRBJ1-2, the V gene TRBV29-1, with TRBD1 matching over 8 bases. V trimming: 5 bases; J trimming: 5 bases; junction bases outside the gene matches: 13. The germline CDR1 and CDR2 sequences are SQVTM and ANQGSEA. This CDR3 spans 15 amino acids. Here the CDR3 DNA reads TGCAGCGTTCGCACCCTCGGGACAGGACGATATGGCTACACCATC. This translates into CSVRTLGTGRYGYTI.

J is TRBJ1-2 and V is TRBV4-3; D is perhaps TRBD1 (6 bases). The germline CDR1 and CDR2 sequences are LGHNA and YSLEER. Trimming took 1 base from V and 8 from J, leaving 20 bases between them. The CDR3 extends over 16 amino acids. In nucleotides, the CDR3 is TGCGCCAGCAGCCAAGTATTTCGTGGGGGGCCATGCGGCTACACCTTC. This codes for CASSQVFRGGPCGYTF.

This CDR3 is CTSSYDGQSYNSPLHF. CDR3 coding DNA: TGTACTAGCAGCTACGACGGACAGTCTTATAATTCACCCCTCCACTTT. The chain joins TRBV11-1 to TRBJ1-6; tentative D call: TRBD1 (6 bases). Germline values: CDR1 SGHAT, CDR2 FQDESV (reference sequence). This CDR3 is 16 amino acids long. Complete variable domain (other parts from reference TRBV11-1 and TRBJ1-6): EAEVAQSPRYKITEKSQAVAFWCDPISGHATLYWYRQILGQGPELLVQFQDESVVDDSQLPKDRFSAERLKGVDSTLKIQPAELGDSAMYLCTSSYDGQSYNSPLHFGNGTRLTVT.

Concerning this clonotype: One end of the junction fails to match germline, which may point to a read error. The V and J genes are TRBV11-2 and TRBJ1-1, with a possible D match to TRBD1 (6 bases). Germline CDR1 and CDR2: SGHAT and FQNNGV. The CDR3 covers 14 residues. CDR3 amino acids: CASDLVQGNTEPFF. The DNA of the CDR3 is TGTGCCAGCGACTTAGTTCAGGGGAACACTGAACCTTTCTTT.

Comment on this clonotype: An end of the junction differs from the germline gene, which may be a read error. The chain recombines TRBV29-1 with TRBJ2-1, with TRBD2 identical over 9 bases. Germline assignment: CDR1 SQVTM and CDR2 ANQGSEA. The CDR3 is made up of 13 amino acids. Here the CDR3 DNA reads TGCAACGTTCAGCGGGGGGTCGCGAAGGATCAGTTCTTC. It specifies CNVQRGVAKDQFF.

On this clonotype: This may be a read error: a much more frequent sequence differs by one nucleotide. The V gene is TRBV5-1, the J gene TRBJ2-3, with D possibly matching TRBD1 (6 bases). The CDR3 is 15 residues long. The germline gives CDR1 SGHRS, CDR2 YFSETQ. In nucleotides, the CDR3 is TGCGCCAGCAGCTCTGGTAACAGGGTGTCAGATACGCGGTATTTT. It translates to CASSSGNRVSDTRYF.

The J gene is TRBJ2-4, the V gene TRBV19; 8 bases fit TRBD2. V gave up 3 bases and J gave up 6 bases; unmatched junction bases: 4. Germline CDR1 is LNHDA and CDR2 is SQIVND (reference sequence). CDR3 length: 14 residues. CDR3 residues: CASSMDSGGNIQYF. CDR3 bases: TGTGCCAGTAGTATGGACAGCGGGGGAAACATTCAGTACTTC.

This clonotype was recorded a few times. The chain carries TRBV4-3 and TRBJ2-7; 8 bases fit TRBD1. The germline V gene encodes CDR1 LGHNA and CDR2 YSLEER. Trimming removed 0 bases from V and 1 base from J; junction bases left unmatched: 5. The CDR3 runs 16 residues. CDR3 coding DNA: TGCGCCAGCAGCCAAGATTACAGGACAGGGTCCTACGAGCAGTACTTC. It specifies CASSQDYRTGSYEQYF.

About this clonotype: The conserved closing phenylalanine or tryptophan is absent in this CDR3, likely reflecting a read error. The V call is TRBV4-1, the J call TRBJ1-6, with D maybe TRBD1 (6 bases). The CDR3 covers 17 residues. Germline values: CDR1 MGHRA, CDR2 YSYEKL. DNA of the CDR3: TGCGCCAGCAGCCAAGAAACTCCGGGGGCGGCGAATTCACTCCTCCACCTT. This sequence encodes CASSQETPGAANSLLHL.